This record covers a single T cell receptor (beta chain). Its target is not known. The study ran its PCR with 60 Vbeta and 13 Jbeta primers. Here immunoSEQ multiplex PCR was the method, and the copy in TCRdb shows in-frame clones only, minus some. Of approximately 130,000 clones listed, more than 60% are singletons. This entry comes from a study of cytomegalovirus exposure and HLA in healthy donors. Notes on the study in general: A missense variant in DCLRE1C was later tied to TCR beta V- and J-gene trimming. The dataset shows that most TCR sequences were rare, while some public TCRs occurred in many donors.

This sequence originates from a middle-aged woman in good health and CMV-seronegative. Sequencing input: PBMCs.

CDR3 nucleotide sequence: TGTGCCAGCAGTGGGGGCGGCGTCGCCAACTATGGCTACACCTTC. Its protein product is CASSGGGVANYGYTF. V usage is TRBV6-1 and J usage is TRBJ1-2; perhaps TRBD1 as D (5 bases). The CDR3 is made up of 15 amino acids. Germline CDR1 MNHNS, CDR2 SASEGT. Between the trimmed V and J ends, which lost 4 bases and 2 bases, there was a span of 14 bases.